Sequencing of this TCR beta chain was carried out in a study of blood T cell repertoires in COVID-19. Study details: Specimens from acute and convalescent COVID-19 originated in the United States, Italy and Spain.

CDR3 length: 15 residues. Between the trimmed V and J ends, which lost 4 bases and 4 bases, there was a span of 17 bases. CDR1 and CDR2 from the germline V gene are SGHNT and YYREEE (reference sequence). Under the authors' procedure: Amplification of reference gene primers provided the estimated nucleated cell counts. Sequencing used immunoSEQ multiplex PCR; TCRdb keeps in-frame clones, though not all of them. The D gene and trimming were derived from the DNA, and the V and J assignments and clone size from that table. The table records about 100,000 clones, less than 75% of them present only once. The chain carries TRBV5-4 and TRBJ2-5; possibly TRBD1 for D (6 bases). Material: peripheral blood. The source of this sequence is a woman in her thirties or forties with acute or convalescent COVID-19. CDR3 in DNA: TGTGCCAGCAGCGGACCTATACAGGGACGAGAGACCCAGTACTTC. It yields the protein CASSGPIQGRETQYF.